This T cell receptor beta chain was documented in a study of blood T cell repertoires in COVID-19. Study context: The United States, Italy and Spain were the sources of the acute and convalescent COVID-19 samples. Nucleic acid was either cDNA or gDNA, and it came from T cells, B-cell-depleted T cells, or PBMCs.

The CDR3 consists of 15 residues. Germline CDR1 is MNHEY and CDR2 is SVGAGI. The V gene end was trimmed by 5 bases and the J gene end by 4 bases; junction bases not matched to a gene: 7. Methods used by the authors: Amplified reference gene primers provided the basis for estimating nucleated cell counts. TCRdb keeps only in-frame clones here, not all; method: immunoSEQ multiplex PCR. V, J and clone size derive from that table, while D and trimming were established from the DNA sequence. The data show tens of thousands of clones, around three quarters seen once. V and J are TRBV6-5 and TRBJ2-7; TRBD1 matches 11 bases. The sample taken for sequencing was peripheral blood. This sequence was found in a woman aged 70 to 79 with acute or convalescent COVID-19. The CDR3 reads CASSLRGTGGYEQYF. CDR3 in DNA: TGTGCCAGCAGTCTCCGAGGGACAGGGGGTTACGAGCAGTACTTC.